This passage covers 25 T cell receptor beta chains from one sample sequenced in a study of blood T cell repertoires in COVID-19. The protocol was immunoSEQ multiplex PCR, while the TCRdb copy is restricted to in-frame clones and leaves out a portion. Among about 430,000 clones listed, roughly 90% were seen once. The specimen sequenced was PBMCs or T cells enriched from blood (not recorded which). Source of these receptors: a woman aged 18 to 35 who had been exposed to COVID-19.

The J gene is TRBJ2-7, the V gene TRBV27; maybe TRBD2 (6 bases). The CDR3 length is 15 residues. CDR1 is MNHEY, CDR2 SMNVEV, per germline (reference sequence). V gave up 0 bases and J gave up 0 bases, with 9 bases separating them. The CDR3 is CASSLSLDYSYEQYF. CDR3 nucleotide sequence: TGTGCCAGCAGTTTATCCCTGGACTACTCCTACGAGCAGTACTTC.

The CDR3 here is CASSKRGPGGYTF. The CDR3 DNA follows: TGTGCCAGCAGCAAGAGGGGGCCTGGTGGCTACACCTTC. The chain couples TRBV21-1 to TRBJ1-2; whether TRBD1, the table's D call, matches the DNA was not checked. TRBV21-1 is recorded as a pseudogene. The CDR3 is 13 amino acids.

V is TRBV18 and J is TRBJ2-7, with TRBD1 matching 7 bases. The CDR3 is 15 amino acids. V was clipped by 3 bases and J by 0 bases; unmatched bases: 5. The germline V gene has CDR1 KGHSH and CDR2 LQKENI. The chain's CDR3 is CASSPRGLYSYEQYF. CDR3 in DNA: TGTGCCAGCTCACCTAGGGGGCTTTACTCCTACGAGCAGTACTTC.

The chain is built from TRBV6-5 and TRBJ1-3; D is unresolved. Germline V CDR1 and CDR2: MNHEY, SVGAGI. With 5 bases removed from V and 0 bases from J, the gap between germline ends came to 11 bases. The CDR3 length is 15 residues. Here the CDR3 DNA reads TGTGCCAGCAGTCTAGGAGGTACCTCTGGAAACACCATATATTTT. This encodes CASSLGGTSGNTIYF.

The CDR3 sequence: CASSLPILANEQFF. DNA of the CDR3: TGTGCCAGCAGCTTACCCATTCTAGCGAATGAGCAGTTCTTC. The chain has TRBV7-9 and TRBJ2-1, with D perhaps matching TRBD2 (6 bases). CDR3 length equals 14 residues. The germline V gene has CDR1 SEHNR and CDR2 FQNEAQ (reference sequence). V was cut by 2 bases and J by 7 bases, with 12 bases left in between.

In its sample, this clone was seen once. The J gene is TRBJ1-5, the V gene TRBV7-9; D may be TRBD1 (6 bases). Germline V gives CDR1 SEHNR, CDR2 FQNEAQ (reference sequence). This CDR3 region has 15 residues. Trimming removed 3 bases at V and 4 bases at J, with 13 bases between. The CDR3 nucleotides are TGTGCCAGCAGCTTCTCCGGGACAAGAAATCAGCCCCAGCATTTT. It specifies CASSFSGTRNQPQHF.

The chain has TRBV21-1 and TRBJ1-2. TRBV21-1 counts as a pseudogene. The CDR3 length is 16 residues. The CDR3 DNA follows: TGTGCCAGTCGACGGGGTGGTTGGGGAGCCTTCTATGGCTACACCTTC. It yields the protein CASRRGGWGAFYGYTF.

For the CDR3, the DNA is TGCAGTGCGCGAGGGTCCAATGGCTACACCTTC. It is translated as CSARGSNGYTF. The chain recombines TRBV20-1 with TRBJ1-2; no clear D gene. The CDR3 has 11 residues. Germline CDR1 is DFQATT and CDR2 is SNEGSKA (reference sequence). V was cut by 6 bases and J by 6 bases, with 11 bases left in between.

The rearrangement links TRBV2 to TRBJ1-1, with 11 bases lining up with TRBD1. This CDR3 has 16 residues. Germline assignment: CDR1 SNHLY and CDR2 FYNNEI. V gave up 7 bases and J gave up 4 bases; unmatched junction bases: 11. Written as DNA, the CDR3 is TGTGCCAGCACTCCGACCGGGACAGGGGGTATCACTGAAGCTTTCTTT. It encodes CASTPTGTGGITEAFF. The full variable domain, rest sourced from reference TRBV2 and TRBJ1-1, is EPEVTQTPSHQVTQMGQEVILRCVPISNHLYFYWYRQILGQKVEFLVSFYNNEISEKSEIFDDQFSVERPDGSNFTLKIRSTKLEDSAMYFCASTPTGTGGITEAFFGQGTRLTVV.

This chain connects TRBV3-1 (or the pseudogene TRBV3-2) to TRBJ1-6; D unclear. The CDR3 sequence is 12 residues long. Trimming stripped 2 bases from V and 14 bases from J, with 10 bases between. Germline loops: CDR1 LGHDT, CDR2 YNNKEL (reference sequence). CDR3 sequence: CASSQMARALHF. The CDR3 nucleotides read TGTGCCAGCAGCCAAATGGCTCGGGCCCTCCACTTT.

This chain links TRBV12-3 or TRBV12-4 with TRBJ1-2; TRBD1 aligns across 8 bases. V lost 6 bases to trimming and J lost 4 bases; unmatched junction nucleotides: 4. The CDR3 runs 13 residues. This CDR3 reads CASSRDRSYGYTF. CDR3 coding DNA: TGTGCCAGCAGCCGGGACAGGAGCTATGGCTACACCTTC.

The CDR3 reads CASSTSAAGVKTQYF. DNA for the CDR3: TGTGCCAGCAGCACATCTGCGGCGGGGGTTAAGACCCAGTACTTC. The genes are TRBV7-2 and TRBJ2-5, with 7 nucleotides matching TRBD2. CDR3 length: 15 residues. Germline V lookup: CDR1 SGHTA, CDR2 FQGNSA. The V gene end was trimmed by 5 bases and the J gene end by 6 bases; junction bases not matched to a gene: 12.

This chain links TRBV6-1 with TRBJ2-3; weak D call: TRBD2 (7 bases). From germline, CDR1 is MNHNS and CDR2 SASEGT. The CDR3 totals 16 residues. Trimming shortened V by 3 bases and J by 1 base, and 14 bases separated the two germline ends. The CDR3 protein is CASSEGRGGGTDTQYF. The CDR3 nucleotides are TGTGCCAGCAGTGAGGGAAGGGGGGGCGGCACAGATACGCAGTATTTT.

This sequence joins TRBV4-3 and TRBJ2-2; D possibly corresponds to TRBD1 (6 bases). Trimming stripped 7 bases from V and 4 bases from J, with 7 bases between. This CDR3 region has 12 residues. Germline CDR1 is LGHNA and CDR2 is YSLEER. The CDR3 spells CASTDSTGELFF. CDR3 nucleotide sequence: TGCGCCAGCACGGACAGCACCGGGGAGCTGTTTTTT.

This clone was recorded a few times. The genes are TRBV3-1 (or the pseudogene TRBV3-2) and TRBJ1-1; D perhaps matches TRBD1 (6 bases). CDR3 length equals 14 residues. V lost 4 bases and J lost 0, with 9 bases in between. The germline gives CDR1 LGHDT, CDR2 YNNKEL (reference sequence). CDR3 loop: CASSLDRLNTEAFF. The CDR3 nucleotides read TGTGCCAGCAGCCTAGACAGGTTGAACACTGAAGCTTTCTTT.

V gene TRBV28 combines with J gene TRBJ2-5, with 10 bases that match TRBD1. In germline, CDR1 is MDHEN, CDR2 SYDVKM. This CDR3 contains 16 residues. Trimming cost V 7 bases and J 5 bases; bases outside gene matches: 13. In DNA form, the CDR3 reads TGTGCCAGCACTCTCCTCGGGACAGGGGTGCAGGAGACCCAGTACTTC. This sequence encodes CASTLLGTGVQETQYF.

V gene TRBV7-9 combines with J gene TRBJ2-7; 9 nucleotides match TRBD2. The CDR3 sequence is 17 residues long. The junction had 15 bases not matched to a gene; V was cut back by 4 bases and J by 5 bases. Germline CDR1 and CDR2: SEHNR and FQNEAQ (reference sequence). DNA of the CDR3: TGTGCCAGCAGCTCAAAGGGCGGGAGGGCAGGTGGAAACGAGCAGTACTTC. It yields the protein CASSSKGGRAGGNEQYF.

Remarks on this clone: At one boundary the junction diverges from the germline segment, which might be a read error. The chain employs TRBV7-2 and TRBJ1-4; a weak D match, TRBD1 (5 bases). This CDR3 comprises 15 residues. Per the germline V gene, CDR1 is SGHTA and CDR2 is FQGNSA. CDR3 protein: CASSLAGGANEKLFF. As DNA, the CDR3 is TGTGCCAGCAGCCTAGCGGGGGGTGCTAATGAAAAACTGTTTTTT.

The chain uses TRBV29-1 and TRBJ2-7, with a possible D match to TRBD1 (5 bases). Germline CDR1 and CDR2: SQVTM and ANQGSEA. Trimming cost V 6 bases and J 2 bases, with 11 bases left between them. This CDR3 comprises 12 residues. The CDR3 coding sequence is TGCAGCGTCGCCAGGACAACCTACGAGCAGTACTTC. It codes for CSVARTTYEQYF.

The chain joins TRBV7-3 to TRBJ2-3, with 8 bases that match TRBD2. Germline CDR1 is SGHTA and CDR2 is FQGTGA. This CDR3 spans 15 amino acids. V trimming: 5 bases; J trimming: 5 bases; junction bases outside the gene matches: 9. The CDR3 here is CASSTSGGAGDTQYF. CDR3 DNA sequence: TGTGCCAGCAGCACCAGCGGGGGCGCAGGAGATACGCAGTATTTT.

The table lists this clone with a count of one. The chain carries TRBV9 and TRBJ2-7; D unresolved. The V end was cut by 3 bases, the J end by 0 bases, with 7 bases between. This CDR3 comprises 13 residues. Per germline, CDR1 SGDLS and CDR2 YYNGEE. The CDR3 is CASSAPSSYEQYF. The CDR3 DNA reads as TGTGCCAGCAGCGCCCCGAGCTCCTACGAGCAGTACTTC.

This clone was observed a single time. This chain connects TRBV9 to TRBJ2-1; D is perhaps TRBD2 (6 bases). The CDR3 is 15 amino acids. Trimming removed 0 bases at V and 7 bases at J, with 14 bases between. The germline V gene has CDR1 SGDLS and CDR2 YYNGEE. Here the CDR3 DNA reads TGTGCCAGCAGCGTAGACGGTGGGGGGTGGAATGAGCAGTTCTTC. Protein: CASSVDGGGWNEQFF.

This chain uses TRBV29-1 with TRBJ1-2; 9 nucleotides agree with TRBD1. Germline loops: CDR1 SQVTM, CDR2 ANQGSEA. The CDR3 has 14 residues. The V and J ends lost 1 base and 8 bases, in that order; junction bases with no gene match: 8. The CDR3 nucleotides are TGCAGCGTTGAAGGCCGGGACAGGGTGGCAGGCTACACCTTC. Translation: CSVEGRDRVAGYTF.

The chain is built from TRBV7-3 and TRBJ2-1; 7 bases agree with TRBD2. Unmatched junction bases numbered 1, after V lost 2 bases and J lost 0 bases. CDR3 size: 15 residues. From germline, CDR1 is SGHTA and CDR2 FQGTGA. Here the CDR3 reads CASSLAGVSYNEQFF. The CDR3 nucleotides read TGTGCCAGCAGCTTAGCGGGGGTCTCCTACAATGAGCAGTTCTTC. Using reference TRBV7-3 and TRBJ2-1 for the parts outside the CDR3, the full variable domain is GAGVSQTPSNKVTEKGKYVELRCDPISGHTALYWYRQSLGQGPEFLIYFQGTGAADDSGLPNDRFFAVRPEGSVSTLKIQRTERGDSAVYLCASSLAGVSYNEQFFGPGTRLTVL.

This sequence joins TRBV27 and TRBJ2-7, with TRBD1 matching over 8 bases. Germline-derived CDR1 and CDR2 are MNHEY and SMNVEV (reference sequence). The CDR3 is 14 amino acids. The trim removed 4 bases at V and 3 bases at J, leaving 5 bases unmatched. The CDR3, as DNA: TGTGCCAGCAGTTACCGGGACAGGAACTACGAGCAGTACTTC. Its translation is CASSYRDRNYEQYF.